This T cell receptor (beta chain) originates from a study of blood T cell repertoires in COVID-19. Unmatched junction bases numbered 13, after V lost 5 bases and J lost 6 bases. Germline assignment: CDR1 SGHTA and CDR2 FQGNSA. The CDR3 spans 16 residues. The table came from immunoSEQ multiplex PCR; TCRdb's copy has only in-frame clones and leaves some out. The sample carries about 88,000 clones, around 90% recorded once. The sequence came from a man younger than 35 with COVID-19, enrolled during active disease. The sample consisted of peripheral blood. This chain links TRBV7-2 with TRBJ2-1; TRBD1 matches at 7 bases. CDR3 in DNA: TGTGCCAGCAGCCTACACCCGACAGGGTTGGGCAATGAGCAGTTCTTC. Residues: CASSLHPTGLGNEQFF. The full variable domain, rest sourced from reference TRBV7-2 and TRBJ2-1, is GAGVSQSPSNKVTEKGKDVELRCDPISGHTALYWYRQSLGQGLEFLIYFQGNSAPDKSGLPSDRFSAERTGGSVSTLTIQRTQQEDSAVYLCASSLHPTGLGNEQFFGPGTRLTVL.